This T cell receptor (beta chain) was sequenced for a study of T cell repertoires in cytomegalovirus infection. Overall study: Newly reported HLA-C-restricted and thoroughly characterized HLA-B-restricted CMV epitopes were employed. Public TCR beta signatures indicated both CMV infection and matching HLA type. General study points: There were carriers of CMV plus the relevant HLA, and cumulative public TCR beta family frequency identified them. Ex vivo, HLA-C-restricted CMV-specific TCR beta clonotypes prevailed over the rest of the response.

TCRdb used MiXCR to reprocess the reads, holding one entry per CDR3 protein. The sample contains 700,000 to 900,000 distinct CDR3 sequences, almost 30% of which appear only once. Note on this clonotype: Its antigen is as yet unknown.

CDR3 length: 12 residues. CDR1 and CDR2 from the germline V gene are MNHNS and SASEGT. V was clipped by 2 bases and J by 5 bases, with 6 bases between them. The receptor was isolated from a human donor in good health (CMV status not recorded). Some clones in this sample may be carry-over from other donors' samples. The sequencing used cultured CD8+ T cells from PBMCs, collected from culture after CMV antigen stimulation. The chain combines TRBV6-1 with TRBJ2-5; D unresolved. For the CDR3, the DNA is TGTGCCAGCAGTGAACAGTGGGAGACCCAGTACTTC. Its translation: CASSEQWETQYF.